This T cell receptor (beta chain) was found in a study of neurological immune-mediated disorders. This clonotype was counted ten times or more. A single run covered 15-18 subjects with over 200 million TCR-beta sequences. TCRdb reanalysed the 5' RACE reads using MiXCR and keeps one entry per CDR3 protein. The sample carries 14,000 or so distinct CDR3 sequences, less than 15% recorded once. Germline assignment: CDR1 MNHEY and CDR2 SMNVEV (reference sequence). Trimming pared 6 bases from V and 8 bases from J, leaving 17 bases between. There are 13 residues in the CDR3. The sample taken for sequencing was CD8+ T cells from blood. This receptor was obtained from a female donor with HTLV-1-associated myelopathy (HAM/TSP). This rearrangement joins TRBV27 to TRBJ2-7; D is perhaps TRBD1 (8 bases). CDR3 sequence reads: CASREYRGGQQYF. CDR3 sequence (DNA): TGTGCCAGCAGGGAATACAGGGGGGGTCAGCAGTACTTC.